These 19 T cell receptor beta chains share one sample of origin, sequenced in a study of graft-versus-host responses after intestinal transplantation. These TCRs are of unknown antigen specificity. Sequencing used immunoSEQ multiplex PCR; TCRdb keeps in-frame clones, though not all of them. The table records about 100,000 clones, 91% of them present only once. The sequenced sample was unstimulated CD4+ T cells sorted from spleen or lymph node cells, obtained before transplant. Receptors originate from a human donor who was the organ donor for an intestinal transplant.

The chain recombines TRBV7-2 with TRBJ1-1, with D possibly matching TRBD1 (5 bases). V was shortened by 6 bases and J by 0 bases, with 20 bases between the two germline ends. Germline V lookup: CDR1 SGHTA, CDR2 FQGNSA. The CDR3 is 17 residues long. The DNA of the CDR3 is TGTGCCAGCAGTCACTTCGCCCTAGGGGTTATGAACACTGAAGCTTTCTTT. This gives the protein CASSHFALGVMNTEAFF.

The chain has TRBV5-1 and TRBJ1-2; 10 nucleotides line up with TRBD1. The length of the CDR3 is 15 residues. Germline V gene lookup returns CDR1 SGHRS and CDR2 YFSETQ. V lost 3 bases to trimming and J lost 8 bases; unmatched junction nucleotides: 10. The chain's CDR3 is CASSSTTGGFLGYTF. DNA for the CDR3: TGCGCCAGCAGCTCTACGACAGGGGGCTTTTTGGGCTACACCTTC.

The chain carries TRBV5-1 and TRBJ2-7; 7 nucleotides line up with TRBD1. J lost 1 base, V lost 6 bases, and 4 bases had no gene match. This CDR3 is built from 13 residues. Germline V gene data show CDR1 as SGHRS and CDR2 as YFSETQ. CDR3 sequence (DNA): TGCGCCAGCAAAGGGGGCGGTTCCTACGAGCAGTACTTC. The encoded protein is CASKGGGSYEQYF.

The chain recombines TRBV9 with TRBJ1-1; D unclear. Germline V gene lookup returns CDR1 SGDLS and CDR2 YYNGEE. The CDR3 loop spans 15 amino acids. Trimming removed 1 base at V and 8 bases at J, with 18 bases between. CDR3 amino acids: CASSVFLGHVLEAFF. The CDR3 DNA sequence: TGTGCCAGCAGCGTATTCCTCGGTCACGTCCTCGAAGCTTTCTTT. The complete variable domain, with remaining parts taken from reference TRBV9 and TRBJ1-1, reads DSGVTQTPKHLITATGQRVTLRCSPRSGDLSVYWYQQSLDQGLQFLIQYYNGEERAKGNILERFSAQQFPDLHSELNLSSLELGDSALYFCASSVFLGHVLEAFFGQGTRLTVV.

The chain links TRBV7-3 to TRBJ2-3; 8 bases match TRBD2. The junction had 7 bases not matched to a gene; V was cut back by 2 bases and J by 6 bases. This CDR3 spans 15 amino acids. Germline lookup yields CDR1 SGHTA and CDR2 FQGTGA. Here the CDR3 DNA reads TGTGCCAGCAGCTTATCCCCGGCGGGGGGTGATACGCAGTATTTT. Its translation is CASSLSPAGGDTQYF.

The chain recombines TRBV27 with TRBJ1-2; tentatively, D is TRBD1 (5 bases). The germline V gene encodes CDR1 MNHEY and CDR2 SMNVEV (reference sequence). Trimming cost V 6 bases and J 0 bases, with 17 bases left between them. This CDR3 region has 16 residues. CDR3 in DNA: TGTGCCAGCAGGCTGGGGAGGGGCCAAACTAACTATGGCTACACCTTC. As protein: CASRLGRGQTNYGYTF.

This clone was picked up one time. This chain joins TRBV7-2 and TRBJ1-1; 8 bases line up with TRBD1. Germline trimming cut 7 bases from V and 0 bases from J; bases unmatched to any gene: 10. Germline V CDR1 and CDR2: SGHTA, FQGNSA. CDR3 length: 16 residues. The CDR3 reads CASKWAGGSLNTEAFF. Here the CDR3 DNA reads TGTGCCAGCAAATGGGCAGGGGGCTCGTTGAACACTGAAGCTTTCTTT.

V gene TRBV6-1 combines with J gene TRBJ1-2, with no clear D. This CDR3 comprises 13 residues. Germline V gene sequence: CDR1 MNHNS, CDR2 SASEGT. The germline V and J ends were trimmed by 3 bases and 4 bases, with 9 bases remaining between them. This CDR3 reads CASSDAVPYGYTF. In DNA form, the CDR3 reads TGTGCCAGCAGTGATGCGGTCCCCTATGGCTACACCTTC.

V gene TRBV30 combines with J gene TRBJ2-7, with TRBD2 as a possible D gene (5 bases). V shed 6 bases and J shed 3 bases, with 6 bases lying between them. This CDR3 is 10 amino acids long. CDR1 GTSNPN and CDR2 SVGIG come from the germline V gene (reference sequence). In nucleotides, the CDR3 is TGTGCCTGCGGGAACTACGAGCAGTACTTC. Protein product: CACGNYEQYF.

This clone is a singleton in its sample. The V call is TRBV19, the J call TRBJ1-1, with 10 bases matching TRBD1. Unmatched junction bases numbered 6, after V lost 8 bases and J lost 6 bases. From germline, CDR1 is LNHDA and CDR2 SQIVND (reference sequence). This CDR3 contains 13 residues. The CDR3 nucleotides are TGTGCCAGTTCCGGGACAGGGGCCCCTGAAGCTTTCTTT. This codes for CASSGTGAPEAFF.

V is TRBV10-2 and J is TRBJ1-5, with 9 nucleotides matching TRBD1. The CDR3 contains 16 residues. V shed 8 bases, J shed 0 bases, and the junction held 8 bases outside the gene matches. Germline loops: CDR1 WSHSY, CDR2 SAAADI. CDR3 in amino acids: CASDGQGTNSNQPQHF. In DNA, the CDR3 is TGCGCCAGCGATGGACAGGGGACAAATAGCAATCAGCCCCAGCATTTT.

This clone was counted only a few times. Here the CDR3 reads CASTLGQGIGTLHF. The CDR3 DNA reads TGTGCCAGCACCCTGGGACAGGGTATCGGAACCCTCCACTTT. The chain links TRBV6-1 to TRBJ1-6, with TRBD1 identical over 9 bases. V shed 7 bases, J shed 14 bases, and the junction held 12 bases outside the gene matches. This CDR3 is built from 14 residues. Germline CDR1 MNHNS, CDR2 SASEGT.

The V and J genes are TRBV20-1 and TRBJ2-7; no definite D call. This CDR3 region has 11 residues. Germline assignment: CDR1 DFQATT and CDR2 SNEGSKA (reference sequence). V was clipped by 0 bases and J by 4 bases, with 4 bases between them. The CDR3 sequence: CSARDLYEQYF. Written as DNA, the CDR3 is TGCAGTGCTAGAGATTTATACGAGCAGTACTTC.

This chain links TRBV11-2 with TRBJ2-7; possible D gene TRBD2, 5 bases. The germline gives CDR1 SGHAT, CDR2 FQNNGV. The CDR3 has 12 amino acids. V shed 3 bases and J shed 7 bases, with 10 bases lying between them. The CDR3 loop reads CASSFGVLEQYF. The CDR3, as DNA: TGTGCCAGCAGCTTCGGGGTATTAGAGCAGTACTTC.

The chain carries TRBV6-5 and TRBJ2-7, with TRBD1 matching over 8 bases. The germline V gene has CDR1 MNHEY and CDR2 SVGAGI. This CDR3 has 11 residues. Trimming at V came to 6 bases and at J to 6 bases, leaving 1 base not matched to a gene. CDR3: CASRTGAEQYF. The CDR3 DNA is TGTGCCAGCAGGACAGGGGCCGAGCAGTACTTC.

The chain links TRBV10-3 to TRBJ1-1; a possible D gene is TRBD1 (5 bases). The germline V gene has CDR1 ENHRY and CDR2 SYGVKD. CDR3 size: 13 residues. V lost 4 bases and J lost 0, with 6 bases in between. CDR3 DNA sequence: TGTGCCATCAGTGGACAGTTGAACACTGAAGCTTTCTTT. Translated: CAISGQLNTEAFF.

V is TRBV11-2 and J is TRBJ2-7; D remains unclear. The ends were cut back, 0 bases at V and 2 bases at J, with 11 bases in the middle. Germline V gene sequence: CDR1 SGHAT, CDR2 FQNNGV. This CDR3 comprises 15 residues. CDR3 loop: CASSLDPGRTYEQYF. The CDR3 DNA is TGTGCCAGCAGCTTAGATCCTGGCAGGACCTACGAGCAGTACTTC.

The CDR3 DNA reads TGTGCCAGCAGCCCGACAGGTACCTACGAGCAGTACTTC. Its translation: CASSPTGTYEQYF. The chain uses TRBV27 and TRBJ2-7; perhaps TRBD1 as D (6 bases). CDR1 is MNHEY and CDR2 is SMNVEV in the germline V gene (reference sequence). Between the trimmed V and J ends, which lost 6 bases and 2 bases, there was a span of 11 bases. The CDR3 consists of 13 residues.

The CDR3 region is CASSPDNTPYEQYF. The CDR3 DNA sequence: TGTGCCAGCAGCCCGGACAACACCCCCTACGAGCAGTACTTC. The chain combines TRBV7-2 with TRBJ2-7, with D perhaps TRBD1 (5 bases). The CDR3 has 14 residues. The germline CDR1 and CDR2 sequences are SGHTA and FQGNSA. Trimming removed 5 bases at V and 2 bases at J, with 13 bases between.